These 16 T cell receptor beta chains share one sample of origin, sequenced in a study of tumor-infiltrating lymphocytes in localized non-small cell lung cancer. Only in-frame clones appear in the TCRdb table, and some are missing; sequencing was by immunoSEQ multiplex PCR. There are around 15,000 clones in the sample; approximately 70% occur only once, and around 10% lies in the top ten. Sequenced: lung tumor tissue. The receptor set was obtained from a human donor with non-small cell lung cancer.

V and J are TRBV30 and TRBJ1-1; 7 bases agree with TRBD1. In germline, CDR1 is GTSNPN, CDR2 SVGIG (reference sequence). This CDR3 has 16 amino acids. V lost 3 bases, J lost 1 base, and 11 bases stayed unmatched. In DNA form, the CDR3 reads TGTGCCTGGAGGACTGGTTTCCAGGGGGGGAACACTGAAGCTTTCTTT. It codes for CAWRTGFQGGNTEAFF. Variable domain in full (rest from reference TRBV30 and TRBJ1-1): SQTIHQWPATLVQPVGSPLSLECTVEGTSNPNLYWYRQAAGRGLQLLFYSVGIGQISSEVPQNLSASRPQDRQFILSSKKLLLSDSGFYLCAWRTGFQGGNTEAFFGQGTRLTVV.

The chain links TRBV9 to TRBJ1-1; D gene uncertain. This CDR3 spans 15 amino acids. Germline loops: CDR1 SGDLS, CDR2 YYNGEE. V was cut by 0 bases and J by 2 bases, with 11 bases left in between. The CDR3 protein is CASSVDHTANTEAFF. CDR3 nucleotide sequence: TGTGCCAGCAGCGTAGATCATACAGCAAACACTGAAGCTTTCTTT. The entire variable domain, with the rest obtained from reference TRBV9 and TRBJ1-1, is as follows: DSGVTQTPKHLITATGQRVTLRCSPRSGDLSVYWYQQSLDQGLQFLIQYYNGEERAKGNILERFSAQQFPDLHSELNLSSLELGDSALYFCASSVDHTANTEAFFGQGTRLTVV.

The V and J genes are TRBV28 and TRBJ2-1; possible D gene TRBD2, 5 bases. The germline V and J ends were trimmed by 5 bases and 12 bases, with 14 bases remaining between them. The CDR3 covers 12 residues. The germline gives CDR1 MDHEN, CDR2 SYDVKM. The CDR3 nucleotides are TGTGCCAGCAGTCTACTAGGATCGAGGCAGTTCTTC. Translating it yields CASSLLGSRQFF.

V gene TRBV5-4 combines with J gene TRBJ2-2; 10 bases agree with TRBD2. The CDR3 sequence is 17 residues long. Per the germline V gene, CDR1 is SGHNT and CDR2 is YYREEE (reference sequence). Trimming at V came to 4 bases and at J to 1 base, leaving 7 bases not matched to a gene. CDR3 nucleotide sequence: TGTGCCAGCAGCGCACTAGCGGGGACGAGGAACACCGGGGAGCTGTTTTTT. It codes for CASSALAGTRNTGELFF.

The chain joins TRBV7-2 to TRBJ2-5, with TRBD2 as a possible D gene (5 bases). Per germline, CDR1 SGHTA and CDR2 FQGNSA. The CDR3 runs 13 residues. The V end lost 8 bases, the J end lost 5 bases, and 15 bases lay between the germline ends. Here the CDR3 DNA reads TGTGCCAGCGCCCGGCGGATAGCGGAGACCCAGTACTTC. Translation: CASARRIAETQYF.

The rearrangement uses TRBV21-1 and TRBJ2-4; TRBD2, the D gene given by the table, was not confirmed from the DNA. TRBV21-1 is a pseudogene locus. The CDR3 sequence is 21 residues long. The CDR3: CASSKLGLAGEDPRSGNIQYF. DNA for the CDR3: TGTGCCAGCAGCAAATTGGGGCTAGCGGGAGAAGATCCCAGATCAGGAAACATTCAGTACTTC.

The V call is TRBV27, the J call TRBJ1-1; D is perhaps TRBD1 (5 bases). The V gene lost 5 bases and the J gene lost 6 bases, with 16 bases spanning the gap. Germline lookup yields CDR1 MNHEY and CDR2 SMNVEV (reference sequence). The CDR3 has 14 residues. CDR3 residues: CASSRGVGSPEAFF. The CDR3 bases are TGTGCCAGCAGTAGGGGAGTAGGGTCCCCTGAAGCTTTCTTT.

This clone was seen a few times. This chain links TRBV7-8 with TRBJ1-5; weak D call: TRBD1 (6 bases). Germline CDR1 and CDR2: SGHVS and FQNEAQ. The CDR3 extends over 15 amino acids. V lost 7 bases and J 4 bases, leaving 17 bases between the germline ends. The DNA for the CDR3 is TGTGCCAGCACAATGGGGGCAGGGAAAAATCAGCCCCAGCATTTT. Translation gives CASTMGAGKNQPQHF.

This chain connects TRBV19 to TRBJ2-7; 11 nucleotides line up with TRBD2. CDR3 size: 20 residues. J gave up 0 bases and V 0 bases, and 13 bases lay outside the gene matches. Germline assignment: CDR1 LNHDA and CDR2 SQIVND (reference sequence). The CDR3: CASSIEASLAGAPFSYEQYF. The DNA for the CDR3 is TGTGCCAGTAGTATAGAAGCCTCACTAGCGGGAGCGCCTTTCTCCTACGAGCAGTACTTC. The full variable domain, with the rest looked up from reference TRBV19 and TRBJ2-7, is DGGITQSPKYLFRKEGQNVTLSCEQNLNHDAMYWYRQDPGQGLRLIYYSQIVNDFQKGDIAEGYSVSREKKESFPLTVTSAQKNPTAFYLCASSIEASLAGAPFSYEQYFGPGTRLTVT.

This chain connects TRBV19 to TRBJ1-5; 8 bases match TRBD1. CDR1 is LNHDA and CDR2 is SQIVND in the germline V gene (reference sequence). The CDR3 length is 16 residues. With V trimmed by 5 bases and J by 3 bases, 9 bases remained unmatched. Written as DNA, the CDR3 is TGTGCCAGTAGTTGGCAGGGGGCCGGCCCCAATCAGCCCCAGCATTTT. Amino acids: CASSWQGAGPNQPQHF. Full variable domain (missing parts from reference TRBV19 and TRBJ1-5): DGGITQSPKYLFRKEGQNVTLSCEQNLNHDAMYWYRQDPGQGLRLIYYSQIVNDFQKGDIAEGYSVSREKKESFPLTVTSAQKNPTAFYLCASSWQGAGPNQPQHFGDGTRLSIL.

This clone showed up just a few times. This sequence joins TRBV28 and TRBJ1-5, with D hard to call. Trimming removed 7 bases from V and 1 base from J, with 8 bases in between. The CDR3 totals 13 residues. The germline V gene has CDR1 MDHEN and CDR2 SYDVKM. The CDR3 sequence: CASTSTSNQPQHF. The CDR3 nucleotides read TGTGCCAGCACGTCGACAAGCAATCAGCCCCAGCATTTT.

This clone is categorized as medium-sized. CDR3 sequence (DNA): TGTGCCAGCAAGGCCACGCCCTCCTACGAGCAGTACTTC. Encoded protein: CASKATPSYEQYF. This chain connects TRBV13 to TRBJ2-7, with D hard to call. Trimming shortened V by 7 bases and J by 0 bases, and 10 bases separated the two germline ends. CDR3 size: 13 residues. Germline V lookup: CDR1 PRHDT, CDR2 FYEKMQ (reference sequence). Filled out from reference TRBV13 and TRBJ2-7, the complete variable domain reads AAGVIQSPRHLIKEKRETATLKCYPIPRHDTVYWYQQGPGQDPQFLISFYEKMQSDKGSIPDRFSAQQFSDYHSELNMSSLELGDSALYFCASKATPSYEQYFGPGTRLTVT.

This chain connects TRBV6-1 to TRBJ2-7; TRBD2 is a possible D gene (5 bases). V dropped 7 bases and J dropped 7 bases, with 17 bases sitting between them. The germline V gene has CDR1 MNHNS and CDR2 SASEGT. The CDR3 length is 13 residues. The CDR3 bases are TGTGCCAGCATGGGGAGTTCCCCACTTGAGCAGTACTTC. The encoded protein is CASMGSSPLEQYF.

The gene calls are TRBV7-2 and TRBJ2-7, with D uncertain. The CDR3 is 13 residues long. Germline V lookup: CDR1 SGHTA, CDR2 FQGNSA. With 5 bases removed from V and 2 bases from J, the gap between germline ends came to 10 bases. CDR3: CASSPRLTYEQYF. The CDR3 DNA is TGTGCCAGCAGCCCCCGACTTACCTACGAGCAGTACTTC.

This chain's CDR3 is CSATGTEGYTF. CDR3 sequence (DNA): TGCAGTGCGACCGGGACAGAGGGCTACACCTTC. The chain has TRBV20-1 and TRBJ1-2; 7 bases are shared with TRBD1. The trim removed 6 bases at V and 8 bases at J, leaving 6 bases unmatched. The CDR3 is 11 residues long. Germline values: CDR1 DFQATT, CDR2 SNEGSKA (reference sequence).

The chain recombines TRBV14 with TRBJ2-5; D is undetermined. The CDR3 is 14 amino acids. Germline loops: CDR1 SGHDN, CDR2 FVKESK. V was pared by 4 bases and J by 5 bases, with 14 bases between. In DNA form, the CDR3 reads TGTGCCAGCAGCCGGATCCACCAGAGGGAGACCCAGTACTTC. Translated, it gives CASSRIHQRETQYF.